A selection of T cell receptor beta chains follows, all from one sample in a study of cytotoxic CD8 clonotypes in ibrutinib-treated CLL. Clones were read by immunoSEQ multiplex PCR, and TCRdb kept only the in-frame ones, dropping some. The sample contains 150,000 or so clones, roughly 83% of which appear only once. The sequences come from PBMCs, collected after 12 months of ibrutinib treatment. The receptors shown here come from a human donor with chronic lymphocytic leukemia. Both conserved end residues are part of each CDR3. A D gene is named only where the DNA matches it firmly. Not every row has a clone size; where given, it reads once, few, many or a size class.

few,TRBV19,TRBD1,TRBJ2-2,CASAGTGRSGELFF,TGTGCCAGCGCCGGGACAGGAAGGTCCGGGGAGCTGTTTTTT
-,TRBV7-7,-,TRBJ2-5,CASSRGLERETQYF,TGTGCCAGCAGCCGAGGTTTGGAGAGAGAGACCCAGTACTTC
once,TRBV10-3,TRBD1,TRBJ2-1,CAIRTGTGDNEQFF,TGTGCCATCAGGACCGGGACAGGGGACAATGAGCAGTTCTTC
once,TRBV2,TRBD2,TRBJ2-7,CASSENGLAGGYEQYF,TGTGCCAGCAGTGAAAATGGACTAGCGGGAGGCTACGAGCAGTACTTC
-,TRBV7-2,-,TRBJ2-7,CASTPTRTSYEQYF,TGTGCCAGCACCCCGACCCGGACGTCCTACGAGCAGTACTTC
few,TRBV28,-,TRBJ2-3,CASSSWTLRKQYF,TGTGCCAGCAGTTCGTGGACCCTCCGGAAGCAGTATTTT
-,TRBV6-6,-,TRBJ1-1,CASSSERAGTEAFF,TGTGCCAGCAGTTCAGAACGGGCGGGCACTGAAGCTTTCTTT
-,TRBV30,TRBD1,TRBJ1-5,CAWSGAYRDRGRSRNQPQHF,TGTGCCTGGAGCGGAGCCTACCGGGACAGGGGGCGATCCAGGAATCAGCCCCAGCATTTT
-,TRBV27,TRBD2,TRBJ2-1,CASSATSGNNEQFF,TGTGCCAGCAGTGCGACTAGCGGGAACAATGAGCAGTTCTTC
-,TRBV9,-,TRBJ2-7,CASSEGRRENYEQYF,TGTGCCAGCAGCGAGGGGAGACGGGAAAACTACGAGCAGTACTTC
-,TRBV5-1,TRBD2,TRBJ2-3,CASSLGLAGKLTDTQYF,TGCGCCAGCAGCTTGGGCCTAGCGGGGAAGCTCACAGATACGCAGTATTTT
-,TRBV7-6,-,TRBJ2-2,CASSLAFGISGELFF,TGTGCCAGCAGCTTAGCATTCGGAATCTCCGGGGAGCTGTTTTTT
-,TRBV21-1,-,TRBJ2-3,CASSKPLDRLAGAHRTDTQYF,TGTGCCAGCAGCAAACCCCTAGATCGACTAGCGGGAGCACATCGCACAGATACGCAGTATTTT
-,TRBV28,TRBD1,TRBJ1-5,CASSLVRGLEPQHF,TGTGCCAGCAGTTTGGTTAGGGGGCTGGAGCCCCAGCATTTT
-,TRBV7-9,TRBD2,TRBJ2-1,CASTQGVAGVRYNEQFF,TGTGCCAGCACCCAGGGGGTAGCGGGAGTTCGCTACAATGAGCAGTTCTTC
-,TRBV19,TRBD1,TRBJ2-6,CASADRGLGANVLTF,TGTGCCAGTGCAGACAGGGGCCTAGGGGCCAACGTCCTGACTTTC
-,TRBV19,-,TRBJ2-5,CASRRGEAQETQYF,TGTGCCAGTAGGAGGGGCGAAGCGCAGGAGACCCAGTACTTC
-,TRBV10-3,-,TRBJ2-5,CATARTIVQETQYF,TGTGCCACAGCACGTACAATTGTCCAAGAGACCCAGTACTTC
-,TRBV4-2,-,TRBJ2-1,CASSQVSGNNEQFF,TGTGCCAGCAGCCAAGTCTCTGGAAACAATGAGCAGTTCTTC
once,TRBV27,TRBD2,TRBJ2-1,CASSPRGTKFLF,TGTGCCAGCAGTCCCCGCGGGACTAAGTTCCTCTTC
-,TRBV11-3,-,TRBJ2-1,CASSLAGSSYNEQFF,TGTGCCAGCAGCTTAGCGGGCAGCTCCTACAATGAGCAGTTCTTC
-,TRBV29-1,-,TRBJ2-7,CSVVISFYEQYF,TGCAGCGTTGTGATTAGTTTCTACGAGCAGTACTTC
-,TRBV6-4,TRBD2,TRBJ2-7,CASTQRPIAGGETYEQYF,TGTGCCAGCACCCAACGACCAATAGCGGGAGGGGAAACCTACGAGCAGTACTTC
-,TRBV7-3,-,TRBJ2-7,CASSLSSGQGYEQYF,TGTGCCAGCAGCTTAAGTTCGGGTCAGGGCTACGAGCAGTACTTC
-,TRBV18,-,TRBJ1-1,CASSRQYEAFF,TGTGCCAGCTCACGACAGTATGAAGCTTTCTTT
-,TRBV19,-,TRBJ2-2,CASSFSGANTGELFF,TGTGCCAGTAGTTTTAGCGGAGCCAACACCGGGGAGCTGTTTTTT
-,TRBV5-6,TRBD2,TRBJ2-7,CASSLLAGVEQYF,TGTGCCAGCAGCTTACTAGCGGGAGTAGAGCAGTACTTC
-,TRBV7-8,TRBD2,TRBJ2-7,CASSFAGVVYEQYF,TGTGCCAGCAGCTTTGCGGGAGTCGTTTACGAGCAGTACTTC